The 18 T cell receptor beta chains below come from one sample, sequenced in a study of blood T cell repertoires in COVID-19. Assay used: immunoSEQ multiplex PCR; TCRdb lists only in-frame clones, some missing. Counted here are around 170,000 clones, about 86% occurring once; the ten biggest clones make up roughly an eighth. The specimen was peripheral blood. These receptors were obtained from a man aged 25 to 40 with active or convalescent COVID-19.

The CDR3 DNA reads as TGTGCCAGCAGCCAAGCCGGGGACACTGAAGCTTTCTTT. Translated, it gives CASSQAGDTEAFF. The V gene is TRBV3-1 (or the pseudogene TRBV3-2), the J gene TRBJ1-1; D is unresolved. The V end lost 1 base, the J end lost 3 bases, and 6 bases lay between the germline ends. Germline V lookup: CDR1 LGHDT, CDR2 YNNKEL (reference sequence). This CDR3 has 13 amino acids.

This sequence joins TRBV19 and TRBJ2-7, with D possibly matching TRBD2 (5 bases). Trimming shortened V by 7 bases and J by 0 bases, and 19 bases separated the two germline ends. The CDR3 extends over 16 amino acids. The germline gives CDR1 LNHDA, CDR2 SQIVND (reference sequence). The CDR3 DNA sequence: TGTGCCAGTATCAAACTAGTCAGTCAGACCTCCTACGAGCAGTACTTC. This codes for CASIKLVSQTSYEQYF.

The chain combines TRBV6-6 with TRBJ1-6, with 11 bases that match TRBD1. Looked up from germline, CDR1 is MNHNY and CDR2 is SVGAGI (reference sequence). The CDR3 is made up of 14 amino acids. The junction had 3 bases not matched to a gene; V was cut back by 6 bases and J by 8 bases. The CDR3 is CASRTGQGDSPLHF. The CDR3 DNA is TGTGCCAGCAGGACGGGACAGGGGGATTCACCCCTCCACTTT.

Comment on this clone: The germline gene is not matched at one end of the junction; a read error may be the cause. V usage is TRBV6-1 and J usage is TRBJ1-6; the D gene is possibly TRBD1 (5 bases). CDR3 length equals 16 residues. In germline, CDR1 is MNHNS, CDR2 SASEGT. The CDR3 bases are TGTGCCAGCAGCGAAGAGGGGATTACCTATAATTCACCCCTCCACTTT. Its translation is CASSEEGITYNSPLHF.

The gene calls are TRBV21-1 and TRBJ1-2. TRBV21-1 is flagged as a pseudogene. The CDR3 consists of 15 residues. CDR3 DNA: TGTGCCAGCAGCAAAGACAACGGGGCTAACTATGGCTACACCTTC. This sequence encodes CASSKDNGANYGYTF.

The chain has TRBV5-5 and TRBJ2-7; 12 nucleotides agree with TRBD2. The V gene end was trimmed by 0 bases and the J gene end by 3 bases; junction bases not matched to a gene: 1. Germline values: CDR1 SGHKS, CDR2 YYEKEE (reference sequence). The CDR3 loop spans 15 amino acids. The CDR3 DNA reads TGTGCCAGCAGCTTGGCACTAGCGGGGGGCTACGAGCAGTACGTC. It is translated as CASSLALAGGYEQYV.

This clone has a single count. The chain recombines TRBV19 with TRBJ2-1, with D unclear. CDR1 is LNHDA and CDR2 is SQIVND in the germline V gene (reference sequence). Trimming took off 3 bases at V and 3 bases at J, with 3 bases between the two ends. The CDR3 loop spans 12 amino acids. The CDR3 coding sequence is TGTGCCAGTAGTATCGGCTACAATGAGCAGTTCTTC. It is translated as CASSIGYNEQFF. Together with reference TRBV19 and TRBJ2-1, the CDR3 gives the full variable domain: DGGITQSPKYLFRKEGQNVTLSCEQNLNHDAMYWYRQDPGQGLRLIYYSQIVNDFQKGDIAEGYSVSREKKESFPLTVTSAQKNPTAFYLCASSIGYNEQFFGPGTRLTVL.

This chain connects TRBV3-1 (or the pseudogene TRBV3-2) to TRBJ2-7, with D tentatively TRBD1 (5 bases). The V gene lost 1 base and the J gene lost 2 bases, with 12 bases spanning the gap. The germline gives CDR1 LGHDT, CDR2 YNNKEL (reference sequence). The CDR3 totals 15 residues. The CDR3 loop is CASSQVSQGTYEQYF. The CDR3 DNA reads TGTGCCAGCAGCCAAGTCTCCCAGGGTACCTACGAGCAGTACTTC.

This clone was counted once. The chain couples TRBV6-5 to TRBJ2-1; D call uncertain. Trimming left V 8 bases short and J 16 bases short, with 18 bases between. The V gene's germline CDR1 is MNHEY and CDR2 SVGAGI. The CDR3 contains 11 residues. CDR3 bases: TGTGCCAGCCGATTTGGGCATCAGTATTTCTTC. Its protein is CASRFGHQYFF.

CDR3 sequence: CASSYNTGGYQPQHF. CDR3 coding DNA: TGTGCCAGCAGTTACAATACGGGAGGTTATCAGCCCCAGCATTTT. The chain combines TRBV6-5 with TRBJ1-5; D unresolved. This CDR3 has 15 residues. Germline V gene sequence: CDR1 MNHEY, CDR2 SVGAGI. V gave up 2 bases and J gave up 5 bases, with 13 bases separating them.

The chain is built from TRBV19 and TRBJ1-2; D remains unclear. V lost 6 bases, J lost 7 bases, and 9 bases lay in between. This CDR3 comprises 11 residues. Germline assignment: CDR1 LNHDA and CDR2 SQIVND (reference sequence). The CDR3 region is CASSQLSGYTF. As DNA, the CDR3 is TGTGCCAGTAGCCAGTTGTCTGGCTACACCTTC. Based on the CDR3 plus reference TRBV19 and TRBJ1-2, the full variable domain is DGGITQSPKYLFRKEGQNVTLSCEQNLNHDAMYWYRQDPGQGLRLIYYSQIVNDFQKGDIAEGYSVSREKKESFPLTVTSAQKNPTAFYLCASSQLSGYTFGSGTRLTVV.

This sequence joins TRBV7-2 and TRBJ2-3; the D gene is possibly TRBD2 (6 bases). The germline CDR1 and CDR2 sequences are SGHTA and FQGNSA. This CDR3 is 15 amino acids long. The germline V and J ends were trimmed by 4 bases and 0 bases, with 11 bases remaining between them. The CDR3 nucleotides are TGTGCCAGCAGCTCCTCGGGACTTAGCACAGATACGCAGTATTTT. Its protein product is CASSSSGLSTDTQYF.

The chain recombines TRBV19 with TRBJ1-6; TRBD1 aligns across 7 bases. The germline CDR1 and CDR2 sequences are LNHDA and SQIVND (reference sequence). The junction had 7 bases not matched to a gene; V was cut back by 5 bases and J by 15 bases. The CDR3 totals 12 residues. The CDR3 protein is CASSLRGQILHF. The CDR3 DNA sequence: TGTGCCAGTAGTCTCCGGGGACAGATCCTCCACTTT.

The chain couples TRBV5-4 to TRBJ2-7; 10 nucleotides agree with TRBD1. V lost 4 bases to trimming and J lost 3 bases; unmatched junction nucleotides: 4. The CDR3 extends over 14 amino acids. CDR1 and CDR2 from the germline V gene are SGHNT and YYREEE (reference sequence). The DNA of the CDR3 is TGTGCCAGCAGCCCCGGGACAGGGGTCTACGAGCAGTACTTC. Translated: CASSPGTGVYEQYF.

DNA of the CDR3: TGTGCCAGCAGCTTAGGCGGCGGGCTGGGTGGCTACACCTTC. Protein sequence: CASSLGGGLGGYTF. The J gene is TRBJ1-2, the V gene TRBV11-3; D is undetermined. V dropped 1 base and J dropped 7 bases, with 13 bases sitting between them. CDR3 length: 14 residues. CDR1 is SGHNT and CDR2 is YENEEA in the germline V gene. Based on the CDR3 plus reference TRBV11-3 and TRBJ1-2, the full variable domain is EAGVVQSPRYKIIEKKQPVAFWCNPISGHNTLYWYLQNLGQGPELLIRYENEEAVDDSQLPKDRFSAERLKGVDSTLKIQPAELGDSAVYLCASSLGGGLGGYTFGSGTRLTVV.

This clone was recorded a few times. The chain recombines TRBV27 with TRBJ2-5; D may be TRBD1 (5 bases). CDR3 size: 13 residues. Germline assignment: CDR1 MNHEY and CDR2 SMNVEV (reference sequence). Trimming removed 6 bases from V and 2 bases from J, with 10 bases in between. CDR3 nucleotides: TGTGCCAGCAGACGAGGACATCAAGAGACCCAGTACTTC. The encoded protein is CASRRGHQETQYF.

The gene calls are TRBV5-1 and TRBJ1-2; 9 nucleotides align to TRBD1. The germline V gene has CDR1 SGHRS and CDR2 YFSETQ. Trimming removed 4 bases from V and 8 bases from J; junction bases left unmatched: 9. The CDR3 spans 14 residues. CDR3 protein: CASSPRTGVDGYTF. CDR3 nucleotides: TGCGCCAGCAGCCCAAGGACAGGGGTGGACGGCTACACCTTC.

This CDR3 is CASSPMGRAIYF. The CDR3 DNA follows: TGTGCCAGCAGCCCGATGGGGAGGGCCATATATTTT. J is TRBJ1-3 and V is TRBV14; no firm D call. The CDR3 consists of 12 residues. The V end lost 4 bases, the J end lost 11 bases, and 12 bases lay between the germline ends. The germline CDR1 and CDR2 sequences are SGHDN and FVKESK.